This T cell receptor beta chain comes out of a study of blood T cell repertoires in COVID-19. Study-wide background: PBMCs, B-cell-depleted T cells, or T cells provided the cDNA or gDNA that made up the material.

The CDR3 consists of 16 residues. V lost 3 bases and J lost 6; bases outside the gene matches: 12. CDR1 and CDR2 from the germline V gene are SGHAT and FQNNGV. Original methodology: From reference gene primer amplification, estimates of nucleated cell counts were derived. Assay: immunoSEQ multiplex PCR; the TCRdb copy retains only in-frame clones and omits some. V and J calls and clone size come straight from that table; D and trimming were deduced from the DNA. The sample lists 250,000 or so clones, roughly 87% occurring once. Assignments of participants to cohorts depended upon their own reported clinical history.

The specimen sequenced was PBMCs or T cells enriched from blood (not recorded which). This receptor was obtained from a woman aged 25-40 years with acute COVID-19. The chain carries TRBV11-2 and TRBJ2-7, with 9 nucleotides matching TRBD2. In DNA form, the CDR3 reads TGTGCCAGCAGCTTGAGTTCGGGCGGGGGGGCCGGCGAGCAGTACTTC. Amino acid sequence: CASSLSSGGGAGEQYF.